These T cell receptor beta chains were read from a single sample in a study of read filtering for tumor transcriptome and immune sequencing. TCRdb reprocessed the reads with MiXCR, giving one entry per CDR3 protein. Among roughly 35,000 distinct CDR3 sequences listed, roughly an eighth were seen once. Material: a population of CD138-negative cells sorted from bone marrow. The receptors originated from a donor at least 40 years old with multiple myeloma. Each CDR3 is given without its conserved first and last residue.

V gene,J gene,CDR3 protein
TRBV28,TRBJ2-7,ASSFSSYEQY
TRBV28,TRBJ2-7,ASSLWASGSHEQY
TRBV20-1,TRBJ2-1,SARDASGRFNEQF
TRBV20-1,TRBJ2-4,SAIATLAKNIQY
TRBV2,TRBJ2-1,ASSEWASGSNEQF
TRBV20-1,TRBJ2-7,SASSGSGGRTYEQY
TRBV5-4,TRBJ2-3,ASSFLAGGGVADTQY
TRBV20-1,TRBJ2-2,SASGGINTGELF
TRBV29-1,TRBJ2-7,SVEVSRSYEQY
TRBV6-2/TRBV6-3,TRBJ2-7,ASSYRSGTSGSHEQY
TRBV5-4,TRBJ2-7,ASSPSRDRVYEQY
TRBV29-1,TRBJ2-1,SVGTSGSASYNEQF
TRBV29-1,TRBJ2-5,SGKTGGETQY
TRBV7-2,TRBJ2-5,ASSLRDWGEETQY
TRBV2,TRBJ2-5,ASIQLAETQY
TRBV19,TRBJ2-1,ASSIAGGNEQL
TRBV6-2/TRBV6-3,TRBJ2-1,ASSSRTGYYNEQF
TRBV7-3,TRBJ2-1,ASSLRAGGGTNEQF
TRBV7-2,TRBJ2-7,ASSDVRSSYEQY
TRBV6-5,TRBJ1-1,ASSWHLGRGNTEAF
TRBV2,TRBJ2-1,ASSLTPQGEQF
TRBV20-1,TRBJ1-5,SARGPINRTQH
TRBV25-1,TRBJ2-1,ASIGVDEQF
TRBV6-5,TRBJ2-1,ASSYFPRGLVWDNEQF
TRBV28,TRBJ2-2,ASFDRGLTGELF
TRBV6-5,TRBJ2-7,ASSYSSRKTYEQY
TRBV6-2/TRBV6-3,TRBJ2-1,ASSYLGGATYNEQF
TRBV19,TRBJ2-7,ASSPPVGRGEQY
TRBV27,TRBJ2-5,ASSLSIGRGETQY
TRBV2,TRBJ2-1,ASKSGYDEQF
TRBV3-1,TRBJ2-5,ASSKILGQETQY
TRBV18,TRBJ2-3,ASSGDTDTQY
TRBV6-2/TRBV6-3,TRBJ2-5,ASSSLAGTETQY
TRBV12-3/TRBV12-4,TRBJ1-3,ASSRGTPVTGNTIY
TRBV7-2,TRBJ2-1,ASSLEGGYNEQF
TRBV12-3/TRBV12-4,TRBJ2-5,ASTGWQRKETQY
TRBV20-1,TRBJ1-1,SAPGTTNTEAF
TRBV2,TRBJ1-4,ASSEFSGAREKLF
TRBV3-1,TRBJ2-1,ASSQDTRSGEQF
TRBV28,TRBJ2-7,ASGVYEQY
TRBV7-9,TRBJ1-1,ASTSGVGWTEAF
TRBV3-1,TRBJ1-1,AGRHSPLVGTEAC
TRBV7-9,TRBJ2-1,ASSSLDSGSSYNEQF
TRBV20-1,TRBJ1-1,SVGQGDTEAF
TRBV11-2,TRBJ2-1,ASSLDWGEDSFNNEQF
TRBV20-1,TRBJ2-2,SARAGVNTGELF
TRBV5-1,TRBJ2-1,ASSLHGGNEQF
TRBV28,TRBJ2-2,ASSLFSGINTGELF
TRBV3-1,TRBJ2-7,ASSRGQVTIIAYEQY
TRBV10-3,TRBJ2-7,ASLDSASYEQY
TRBV20-1,TRBJ2-7,SASADSGSPYEQY
TRBV15,TRBJ1-1,ATSRDRGAEAF
TRBV6-6,TRBJ2-1,ASTAYNEQF